Each of the 27 T cell receptor beta chains below was sequenced from the same sample in a study of post-analysis software for immune sequencing data. Antigens of these TCRs are unknown. The library was made from cDNA and included unique molecular identifiers. TCRdb recomputed calls from the PCR reads with MiXCR, one row per CDR3 protein. Counted here are under 900,000 distinct CDR3 sequences, approximately 57% occurring once; the ten biggest clones make up approximately 4.5%. Study-wide results and caveats: Relative to controls, patients had a few TRBV segments at higher frequency, with TRBV5-6, TRBV5-1 and TRBV20-1 among these.

The sample taken for sequencing was blood. The source of these receptors is a girl under 18 with multiple sclerosis.

The V and J genes are TRBV29-1 and TRBJ2-7, with D unclear. V shed 3 bases and J shed 10 bases, with 19 bases lying between them. Germline V CDR1 and CDR2: SQVTM, ANQGSEA. CDR3 length: 13 residues. The CDR3 sequence is CSVDLASTKAQYF. The CDR3 DNA is TGCAGCGTTGATCTTGCCTCCACGAAGGCCCAGTACTTC.

This chain connects TRBV5-1 to TRBJ1-5, with D possibly TRBD1 on 5 matching bases. Germline CDR1 reads SGHRS; CDR2 reads YFSETQ. The CDR3 loop spans 15 amino acids. V was clipped by 4 bases and J by 2 bases, with 13 bases between them. The CDR3 region has the DNA TGCGCCAGCAGCCCAGGGTGGGGGGGCAATCAGCCCCAGCATTTT. Residues: CASSPGWGGNQPQHF.

The rearrangement joins TRBV24-1 to TRBJ2-3, with a weak D call TRBD1 (5 bases). The germline V gene has CDR1 KGHDR and CDR2 SFDVKD. The V gene lost 1 base and the J gene lost 3 bases, with 13 bases spanning the gap. The CDR3 consists of 16 residues. The CDR3 DNA is TGTGCCACCAGTGATTTTGGGCCAGGGCAAACAGATACGCAGTATTTT. It yields the protein CATSDFGPGQTDTQYF.

The chain employs TRBV20-1 and TRBJ2-1; D unresolved. V shed 3 bases and J shed 1 base, with 10 bases lying between them. Germline assignment: CDR1 DFQATT and CDR2 SNEGSKA (reference sequence). There are 14 residues in the CDR3. The CDR3 region has the DNA TGCAGTGCTAGGACGCGAGCTTCCTACAATGAGCAGTTCTTC. Protein: CSARTRASYNEQFF.

This clonotype has more than one count but fewer than ten. This chain uses TRBV30 with TRBJ1-2; D is uncertain. CDR3 length equals 13 residues. The germline V gene encodes CDR1 GTSNPN and CDR2 SVGIG (reference sequence). V lost 1 base and J lost 5, with 11 bases in between. This CDR3 is CAWSADGLYGYTF. The DNA for the CDR3 is TGTGCCTGGAGTGCGGACGGGTTGTATGGCTACACCTTC.

This chain uses TRBV20-1 with TRBJ1-2, with D unclear. This CDR3 is 13 amino acids long. Germline V gene sequence: CDR1 DFQATT, CDR2 SNEGSKA (reference sequence). V was clipped by 5 bases and J by 8 bases, with 18 bases between them. The CDR3 loop is CSAAPREGEGYTF. The DNA for the CDR3 is TGCAGTGCTGCCCCGCGGGAGGGCGAGGGCTACACCTTC.

CDR3 sequence (DNA): TGTGCCAGCAGCCAAGATCTGGGGCTAGCGCGATACTACGAGCAGTACTTC. Protein: CASSQDLGLARYYEQYF. The chain links TRBV4-2 to TRBJ2-7; a weak D match, TRBD2 (6 bases). CDR3 length: 17 amino acids. CDR1 is LGHNA and CDR2 is YNFKEQ in the germline V gene. Trimming took off 0 bases at V and 3 bases at J, with 18 bases between the two ends.

The chain links TRBV10-3 to TRBJ2-3, with TRBD2 as a possible D gene (6 bases). This CDR3 comprises 13 residues. Trimming removed 8 bases from V and 0 bases from J, with 9 bases in between. Germline CDR1 is ENHRY and CDR2 is SYGVKD. In DNA form, the CDR3 reads TGTGCCATCGCGGGGACTAGCACAGATACGCAGTATTTT. This translates into CAIAGTSTDTQYF.

V usage is TRBV7-9 and J usage is TRBJ2-4; D is possibly TRBD2 (6 bases). The J call is uncertain, as TRBJ2-7 better fits the DNA end. The CDR3 extends over 14 amino acids. The germline gives CDR1 SEHNR, CDR2 FQNEAQ (reference sequence). CDR3 loop: CASGDPGLSYEQYF. In DNA form, the CDR3 reads TGTGCCAGCGGCGACCCGGGACTGTCCTACGAGCAGTACTTC.

J is TRBJ2-7 and V is TRBV12-3 or TRBV12-4; 8 bases map to TRBD2. This CDR3 is 18 amino acids long. V gave up 5 bases and J gave up 2 bases; unmatched junction bases: 17. In DNA, the CDR3 is TGTGCCAGCAGTCCCCTTCGGGGGGGAGGAGGGGGAACCTACGAGCAGTACTTC. It yields the protein CASSPLRGGGGGTYEQYF.

The chain has TRBV29-1 and TRBJ1-3; D is unclear. The CDR3 loop spans 11 amino acids. CDR1 is SQVTM, CDR2 ANQGSEA, per germline. V lost 4 bases and J lost 3, with 4 bases in between. Here the CDR3 reads CSVVSGNTIYF. CDR3 DNA sequence: TGCAGCGTTGTTAGTGGAAACACCATATATTTT.

This clonotype was counted many times. The chain recombines TRBV29-1 with TRBJ1-2, with D unclear. Germline loops: CDR1 SQVTM, CDR2 ANQGSEA. V was trimmed by 4 bases and J by 2 bases, leaving 17 bases between them. The CDR3 length is 15 residues. In DNA, the CDR3 is TGCAGCGTTGTAAGCGGACGGGCATGGAACTATGGCTACACCTTC. This translates into CSVVSGRAWNYGYTF. Using reference TRBV29-1 and TRBJ1-2 for the parts outside the CDR3, the full variable domain is SAVISQKPSRDICQRGTSLTIQCQVDSQVTMMFWYRQQPGQSLTLIATANQGSEATYESGFVIDKFPISRPNLTFSTLTVSNMSPEDSSIYLCSVVSGRAWNYGYTFGSGTRLTVV.

This clonotype was observed a handful of times. This chain joins TRBV12-3 or TRBV12-4 and TRBJ1-2, with D unresolved. The CDR3 totals 12 residues. The V end lost 9 bases, the J end lost 8 bases, and 16 bases lay between the germline ends. CDR3 region: CASRGGPLGYTF. CDR3 DNA sequence: TGTGCCAGTCGAGGAGGCCCCCTGGGCTACACCTTC.

The chain uses TRBV4-1 and TRBJ2-1, with 8 positions matching TRBD2. CDR1 and CDR2 (germline): MGHRA, YSYEKL. The junction had 7 bases not matched to a gene; V was cut back by 0 bases and J by 9 bases. The CDR3 loop spans 15 amino acids. CDR3 sequence: CASSQEVSGGTEQFF. In nucleotides, the CDR3 is TGCGCCAGCAGCCAAGAGGTATCGGGGGGGACTGAGCAGTTCTTC.

This chain uses TRBV7-9 with TRBJ2-5; D might be TRBD2 (5 bases). The J call may be in error: the DNA end matches TRBJ2-7 better. Looked up from germline, CDR1 is SEHNR and CDR2 is FQNEAQ (reference sequence). This CDR3 is built from 14 residues. CDR3 in DNA: TGTGCCAGCAGACTAGACATGCAGGACGACGAGCAGTACTTC. Protein product: CASRLDMQDDEQYF.

This chain connects TRBV15 to TRBJ2-7; D ambiguous. The J call may not be correct, given that the DNA end is closer to TRBJ2-5. Germline lookup yields CDR1 LNHNV and CDR2 YYDKDF (reference sequence). The CDR3 has 12 residues. Here the CDR3 reads CATSRDLKTQYF. CDR3 DNA sequence: TGTGCCACCAGCAGAGATTTAAAGACCCAGTACTTC.

This clonotype occurred a few times. V gene TRBV7-8 combines with J gene TRBJ1-5; D gene unclear. There are 16 residues in the CDR3. The germline CDR1 and CDR2 sequences are SGHVS and FQNEAQ. V gave up 5 bases and J gave up 3 bases, with 17 bases separating them. The CDR3 spells CASSPSGRAVNQPQHF. The DNA of the CDR3 is TGTGCCAGCAGCCCCTCGGGGAGAGCAGTCAATCAGCCCCAGCATTTT.

The chain has TRBV12-3 or TRBV12-4 and TRBJ2-3; 14 bases map to TRBD2. There are 19 residues in the CDR3. V was pared by 6 bases and J by 5 bases, with 16 bases of the junction left unmatched. The CDR3 reads CASSPTTSGGARSKDTQYF. CDR3 DNA sequence: TGTGCCAGCAGCCCTACGACTAGCGGGGGGGCCAGGAGTAAAGATACGCAGTATTTT.

The chain joins TRBV20-1 to TRBJ2-1; possible D gene TRBD1, 5 bases. CDR3 length: 15 residues. The germline CDR1 and CDR2 sequences are DFQATT and SNEGSKA (reference sequence). Trimming stripped 0 bases from V and 0 bases from J, with 9 bases between. The CDR3 DNA reads TGCAGTGCTAGAGATGGCAGGGCCTCCTACAATGAGCAGTTCTTC. Protein product: CSARDGRASYNEQFF.

This clonotype was counted a few times. The chain combines TRBV10-3 with TRBJ2-1; D unresolved. Germline V CDR1 and CDR2: ENHRY, SYGVKD. Trimming shortened V by 4 bases and J by 4 bases, and 23 bases separated the two germline ends. The CDR3 runs 18 residues. CDR3 coding DNA: TGTGCCATCAGTGGCCCTCCTCAAACGGTGGGGTCATACAATGAGCAGTTCTTC. This gives the protein CAISGPPQTVGSYNEQFF.

This chain connects TRBV29-1 to TRBJ2-7, with D tentatively TRBD2 (6 bases). V was pared by 4 bases and J by 6 bases, with 16 bases between. CDR1 is SQVTM, CDR2 ANQGSEA, per germline. CDR3 length: 13 amino acids. The CDR3 spells CSVAVAAAGEQYF. CDR3 nucleotides: TGCAGCGTTGCCGTAGCGGCCGCGGGCGAGCAGTACTTC.

Of note for this clonotype: This could be a read error, since a much larger clone is one nucleotide away. The V and J genes are TRBV3-1 and TRBJ2-5, with 9 bases identical to TRBD1. This CDR3 is built from 19 residues. The V and J ends lost 2 bases and 3 bases, in that order; junction bases with no gene match: 16. Looked up from germline, CDR1 is LGHDT and CDR2 is YNNKEL (reference sequence). DNA of the CDR3: TGTGCCAGCAGCCAAACCGAAGACTCCTGGACAGGGGAGAAAGAGACCCAGTACTTC. As protein: CASSQTEDSWTGEKETQYF.

This chain connects TRBV3-1 to TRBJ1-2; D unresolved. Trimming cost V 0 bases and J 7 bases, with 15 bases left between them. CDR3 length: 15 amino acids. CDR1 and CDR2 from the germline V gene are LGHDT and YNNKEL (reference sequence). CDR3 coding DNA: TGTGCCAGCAGCCAAGACCCCGCTACGATTGGTGGCTACACCTTC. Translating gives CASSQDPATIGGYTF.

This clonotype was detected only a few times. The chain has TRBV4-1 and TRBJ2-1; D is perhaps TRBD1 or TRBD2 (7 bases each). The V end lost 2 bases, the J end lost 4 bases, and 15 bases lay between the germline ends. CDR1 and CDR2 from the germline V gene are MGHRA and YSYEKL. This CDR3 is built from 16 residues. The CDR3 spells CASSQNQGGIYNEQFF. CDR3 nucleotide sequence: TGCGCCAGCAGCCAAAACCAGGGGGGGATTTACAATGAGCAGTTCTTC.

The V gene is TRBV7-6, the J gene TRBJ2-7, with a weak D call TRBD2 (6 bases). This CDR3 contains 14 residues. Germline values: CDR1 SGHVS, CDR2 FNYEAQ. The V end was cut by 6 bases, the J end by 2 bases, with 14 bases between. CDR3 sequence: CASSEAGRTYEQYF. The CDR3 DNA reads as TGTGCCAGCAGTGAAGCGGGTAGGACCTACGAGCAGTACTTC.

This clonotype was counted between two and nine times. The chain couples TRBV9 to TRBJ2-7; the D call may be TRBD1 or TRBD2 (5 bases each). The germline gives CDR1 SGDLS, CDR2 YYNGEE. V lost 0 bases and J 3 bases, leaving 10 bases between the germline ends. The CDR3 has 14 residues. The CDR3 protein is CASSVAVGDYEQYF. The CDR3 nucleotides are TGTGCCAGCAGCGTAGCTGTGGGGGACTACGAGCAGTACTTC. The whole variable domain, remainder taken from reference TRBV9 and TRBJ2-7, is DSGVTQTPKHLITATGQRVTLRCSPRSGDLSVYWYQQSLDQGLQFLIQYYNGEERAKGNILERFSAQQFPDLHSELNLSSLELGDSALYFCASSVAVGDYEQYFGPGTRLTVT.

The V gene is TRBV12-3 or TRBV12-4, the J gene TRBJ2-7, with D perhaps assigned TRBD1 or TRBD2 (5 bases each). The CDR3 is made up of 12 amino acids. V was cut by 3 bases and J by 6 bases, with 9 bases left in between. CDR3 loop: CASSFGGGEQYF. The CDR3 coding sequence is TGTGCCAGCAGTTTTGGGGGTGGCGAGCAGTACTTC.